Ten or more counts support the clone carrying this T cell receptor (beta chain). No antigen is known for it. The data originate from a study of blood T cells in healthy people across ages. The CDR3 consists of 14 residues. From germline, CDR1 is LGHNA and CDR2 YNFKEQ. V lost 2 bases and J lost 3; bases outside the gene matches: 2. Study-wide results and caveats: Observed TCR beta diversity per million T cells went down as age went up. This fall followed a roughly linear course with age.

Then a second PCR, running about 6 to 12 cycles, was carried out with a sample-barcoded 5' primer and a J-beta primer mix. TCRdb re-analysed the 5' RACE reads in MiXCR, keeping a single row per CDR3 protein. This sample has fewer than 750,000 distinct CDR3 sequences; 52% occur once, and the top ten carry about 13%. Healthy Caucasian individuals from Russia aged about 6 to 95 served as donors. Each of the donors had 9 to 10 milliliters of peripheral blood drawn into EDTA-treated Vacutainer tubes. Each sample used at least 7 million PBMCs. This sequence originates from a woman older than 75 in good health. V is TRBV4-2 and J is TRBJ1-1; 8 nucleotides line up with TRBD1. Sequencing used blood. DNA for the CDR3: TGTGCCAGCAGCCAAACAGGGGGATACACTGAAGCTTTCTTT. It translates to CASSQTGGYTEAFF.